The rows below give T cell receptor beta chains drawn from one sample of a study of memory CD4+ T cells and cytomegalovirus serostatus. Assay used: immunoSEQ multiplex PCR; TCRdb lists only in-frame clones, some missing. This table holds 45,000 to 60,000 clones, roughly 80% found once. The source material was memory CD4+ T cells from blood. These receptors came from an adult in good health and CMV-seropositive. Each CDR3 is given with its conserved first and last residue. A D gene is named only where the DNA matches it firmly.

v_call: TRBV15
d_call: TRBD1
cdr3_aa: CATSRDQFQGVETQYF

v_call: TRBV7-8
d_call: .
cdr3_aa: CASSLAGRRNTIYF

v_call: TRBV9
d_call: .
cdr3_aa: CASSDGAGQETQYF

v_call: TRBV2
d_call: .
cdr3_aa: CASCIDTSADTQYF

v_call: TRBV4-1
d_call: .
cdr3_aa: CASSQAVSWGTGELFF

v_call: TRBV18
d_call: TRBD2
cdr3_aa: CASSPGGVSYEQYF

v_call: TRBV9
d_call: .
cdr3_aa: CASSPGLRGGAFF

v_call: TRBV29-1
d_call: TRBD1
cdr3_aa: CSVLQGAREKLFF

v_call: TRBV11-3
d_call: TRBD1
cdr3_aa: CASSREGAQGTDTQYF

v_call: TRBV21-1
d_call: .
cdr3_aa: CASSPSSYEQYF

v_call: TRBV2
d_call: .
cdr3_aa: CASRNGRVLETQYF

v_call: TRBV5-6
d_call: .
cdr3_aa: CASSLVSGFEAFF

v_call: TRBV7-5
d_call: .
cdr3_aa: CARRFRLAGGPRNEQFF